Described below is a single TCR beta chain sequence and its context. The antigen it binds to is not known. No much larger clonotype is one base removed from it; base qualities were not supplied. The data derive from a study of T cell repertoires in cytomegalovirus infection (dated by TCRdb to between 2018 and 2020). General notes on the study: Alongside well-studied HLA-B-restricted epitopes, the peptide stimulations were aimed at recently identified HLA-C-restricted CMV epitopes, whose presentation resists viral immunomodulation. Donor HLA type was relevant to the analysis, as public TCR beta signatures indicated carriage of CMV infection together with the matching HLA type.

TCRdb shows the sequencer as Illumina HiSeq 1500. Using fastp at Q25 and MiXCR, TCRdb reprocessed the public reads and kept productive beta chains. One record per CDR3 amino acid sequence lists the most common genes and DNA. A total of about 500,000 distinct CDR3 sequences appear in this sample, 30% to 40% of them only once. 15% to 20% of the sample goes to the ten largest clones. The treatment or condition label on this specimen signifies: in vitro stimulation with specific CMV peptide epitopes to enrich CMV-specific T cells. The paper as a whole reports these results and caveats: In both this cohort and an independent cohort of over 350 donors, the cumulative frequency of public TCR beta family members distinguished carriers of CMV infection plus the relevant HLA type. In the ex vivo response, HLA-C-restricted CMV-specific TCR beta clonotypes were dominant, and in two of eight donors the single most frequent clonotype came from this HLA-C-restricted group.

The sequencing here drew on cultured PBMCs, taken from culture after CMV antigen stimulation. This clonotype was obtained from a human donor in good health (CMV status not recorded). Some clones in this sample may be carry-over from other donors' samples.

In nucleotide form, the sequence is TGTGCCAGCACCCTCGCTAGCCTCAACAATGAGCAGTTCTTC. It translates as CASTLASLNNEQFF. In this chain, TRBV7-2 is recombined with TRBJ2-1; 5 matching bases give a weak D call of TRBD2. V is clipped by 7 bases and J by 5 bases, and the sequence between their germline boundaries is 15 bases long. Sequences SGHTA (CDR1) and FQGNSA (CDR2) are obtained from the germline V gene. The CDR3 covers 14 residues, taking in both the cysteine and the phenylalanine. The DNA shown is the 42-base CDR3, in frame from base 1.